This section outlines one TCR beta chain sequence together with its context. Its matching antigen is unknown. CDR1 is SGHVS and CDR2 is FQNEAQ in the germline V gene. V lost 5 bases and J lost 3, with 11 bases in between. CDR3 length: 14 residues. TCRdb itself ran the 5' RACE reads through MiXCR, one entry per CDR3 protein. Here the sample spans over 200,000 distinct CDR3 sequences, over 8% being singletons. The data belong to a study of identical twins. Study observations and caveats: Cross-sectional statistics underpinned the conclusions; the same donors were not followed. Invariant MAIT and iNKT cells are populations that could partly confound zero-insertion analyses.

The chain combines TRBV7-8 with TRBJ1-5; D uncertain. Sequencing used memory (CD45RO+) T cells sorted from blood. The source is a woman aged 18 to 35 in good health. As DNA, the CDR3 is TGTGCCAGCAGCCCGGGCGGTTACAATCAGCCCCAGCATTTT. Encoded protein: CASSPGGYNQPQHF.